This T cell receptor beta chain stems from a study of blood T cell repertoires in COVID-19. Study-wide background: Samples of COVID-19 (acute and convalescent) were obtained from the United States, Italy and Spain. From T cells, B-cell-depleted T cells, or PBMCs came the material, which was cDNA or gDNA.

Authors' data handling: Estimated nucleated cell counts came from reference gene primer amplification. Assay used: immunoSEQ multiplex PCR; TCRdb lists only in-frame clones, some missing. That table supplies the V and J calls and clone size; D and trimming were determined from the DNA. The sample holds roughly 24,000 clones; around nine tenths are singletons and the top ten take around 8.3%. This CDR3 region has 13 residues. V lost 10 bases to trimming and J lost 0 bases, with 11 bases between them. The sequencing sample was made of peripheral blood. The chain uses TRBV12-3 or TRBV12-4 and TRBJ2-3, with D possibly being TRBD2 (6 bases). The TCR was taken from a human donor in a cohort sampled during active COVID-19. CDR3 region: CATPGDSTDTQYF. CDR3 DNA sequence: TGTGCCACCCCGGGAGATAGCACAGATACGCAGTATTTT.